This is a list of T cell receptor beta chains from one sample in a study of T-cell reconstitution after alpha-beta-depleted transplantation in children. TCRdb passed the PCR reads through MiXCR, listing each CDR3 protein once. The sample carries around 72,000 distinct CDR3 sequences, around 4.7% recorded once. Here the sequenced sample was PBMCs, mostly from graft donor cells, taken 180 days after TCRalphabeta/CD19-depleted stem cell transplant. The source is a boy under two years old who had a stem cell transplant for acute myeloid leukemia, so the T cells may come from the graft donor. The CDR3 runs from the conserved cysteine through the conserved F or W. The order of the fields is J gene, D gene, V gene, clone size, CDR3 protein, CDR3 DNA. A D gene is named only where the DNA matches it firmly. The listing skips clone size in some rows; elsewhere it reads once, few, many or a size class.

TRBJ2-1 | TRBD2 | TRBV7-8 | many | CASSSPVGTSGISSYNEQFF | TGTGCCAGCAGCTCCCCCGTCGGGACTAGCGGGATAAGCTCCTACAATGAGCAGTTCTTC
TRBJ1-2 | . | TRBV20-1 | many | CSARQEYGYTF | TGCAGTGCTAGACAGGAGTATGGCTACACCTTC
TRBJ2-3 | . | TRBV12-3/TRBV12-4 | many | CASSLGSTDTQYF | TGTGCCAGCAGTTTGGGGTCCACAGATACGCAGTATTTT
TRBJ2-1 | TRBD2 | TRBV7-3 | many | CASSPRGGLAFLNEQFF | TGTGCCAGCAGCCCGCGGGGTGGACTAGCCTTTCTCAATGAGCAGTTCTTC
TRBJ1-5 | . | TRBV4-3 | many | CASSQEFGQPNQPQHF | TGCGCCAGCAGCCAAGAGTTCGGACAGCCTAATCAGCCCCAGCATTTT
TRBJ1-2 | . | TRBV29-1 | many | CSVEDNRSHGYTF | TGCAGCGTTGAAGATAACAGGAGCCATGGCTACACCTTC
TRBJ2-1 | TRBD2 | TRBV24-1 | . | CATTGTSGVDEQFF | TGTGCCACCACCGGGACTAGCGGGGTAGATGAGCAGTTCTTC
TRBJ2-2 | . | TRBV28 | many | CASRSIQSAGELFF | TGTGCCAGCAGGTCAATACAGAGCGCCGGGGAGCTGTTTTTT
TRBJ1-5 | TRBD1 | TRBV10-3 | many | CAISPGTDDQPQHF | TGTGCCATCAGCCCCGGGACAGATGATCAGCCCCAGCATTTT
TRBJ2-3 | TRBD2 | TRBV27 | medium-sized | CASSYRLAPDTQYF | TGTGCCAGCAGTTATAGACTAGCACCAGATACGCAGTATTTT
TRBJ2-2 | . | TRBV11-2 | many | CASSPPGLNTGELFF | TGTGCCAGCAGCCCACCGGGCTTAAACACCGGGGAGCTGTTTTTT
TRBJ1-1 | TRBD1 | TRBV12-3/TRBV12-4 | many | CASKTRQGRGNTEAFF | TGTGCCAGCAAAACCCGACAGGGGAGAGGGAACACTGAAGCTTTCTTT
TRBJ1-2 | . | TRBV7-9 | many | CASSFLLADGYTF | TGTGCCAGCAGCTTTTTGTTAGCGGACGGCTACACCTTC
TRBJ2-1 | TRBD2 | TRBV11-2 | many | CASSASGLAGYNEQFF | TGTGCCAGCAGCGCCTCAGGACTAGCGGGTTACAATGAGCAGTTCTTC
TRBJ2-2 | . | TRBV9 | many | CASSRQGSPSGELFF | TGTGCCAGCTCCCGCCAGGGCTCCCCCTCCGGGGAGCTGTTTTTT
TRBJ1-2 | TRBD1 | TRBV29-1 | many | CSVEDPPQGATGYGYTF | TGCAGCGTTGAAGATCCCCCTCAGGGGGCAACGGGCTATGGCTACACCTTC
TRBJ1-6 | . | TRBV7-9 | many | CASSLVPQNSPLHF | TGTGCCAGCAGCTTAGTCCCGCAGAATTCACCCCTCCACTTT
TRBJ2-1 | . | TRBV20-1 | many | CSARDRDYNEQFF | TGCAGTGCTAGAGACAGGGATTACAATGAGCAGTTCTTC
TRBJ1-5 | TRBD1 | TRBV12-3/TRBV12-4 | many | CASSSTGDDQPQHF | TGTGCCAGCAGCTCGACAGGGGATGATCAGCCCCAGCATTTT
TRBJ2-4 | TRBD2 | TRBV6-5 | many | CASSPVGGPKNIQYF | TGTGCCAGCAGCCCCGTGGGAGGGCCCAAAAACATTCAGTACTTC
TRBJ2-5 | . | TRBV12-3/TRBV12-4 | many | CASIGPRAAETQYF | TGTGCCAGCATTGGACCGAGGGCGGCTGAGACCCAGTACTTC
TRBJ2-4 | . | TRBV19 | many | CASSKVALAKNIQYF | TGTGCCAGTAGTAAAGTAGCCCTAGCCAAAAACATTCAGTACTTC
TRBJ2-5 | TRBD1 | TRBV10-3 | many | CAISEGRGQETQYF | TGTGCCATCAGTGAAGGCAGGGGGCAAGAGACCCAGTACTTC
TRBJ2-1 | . | TRBV5-8 | many | CASRNVGWVHDEQFF | TGTGCCAGCCGAAATGTGGGATGGGTGCACGATGAGCAGTTCTTC